This T cell receptor (beta chain) was identified during a study of T cells in Graves' hyperthyroidism and ophthalmopathy (dated by TCRdb to between 2017 and 2020). About the study as a whole: Peripheral blood samples were taken at initial diagnosis, before any treatment was given. To identify TCR V-J signatures that set the groups apart, the researchers used a discovery cohort of 100 patients, made up of 43 with Graves' ophthalmopathy and 57 with stable Graves' hyperthyroidism. Prospective prediction of ophthalmopathy was tested in an independent validation cohort consisting of some 19 hyperthyroidism patients and some 17 patients who later progressed to ophthalmopathy. For training and testing, the 100 or so patients in the discovery cohort were randomly divided in a 7:3 ratio. In about six Graves' hyperthyroidism patients, the study also compared T-cell repertoires from thyroid tissue with T-cell repertoires from blood. Following sampling, methimazole starting at 30 mg daily was given to hyperthyroidism patients, and high-dose intravenous methylprednisolone was given to ophthalmopathy patients. According to the paper, TCR Vbeta CDR3 sequencing was carried out on 135 peripheral blood samples, which came from 40 to 45 ophthalmopathy, around 74 hyperthyroidism and about 17 progressor patients.

Results and caveats for the whole study, not just this receptor: In validation, the model predicted progression to ophthalmopathy a median of roughly 6.5 months before onset, with over 55% sensitivity and 72.22% specificity. Sample size was not statistically predetermined, and blinding of investigators to group allocation was not performed. A model built on a 13 V-J signature distinguished ophthalmopathy from stable hyperthyroidism, reaching around 88% sensitivity and 81.08% specificity in cross-validation and 80%/75% in testing. Most expanded thyroid clonotypes (frequency above 0.001) were also detected in blood, a finding suggesting that blood repertoires may reflect thyroid immune responses.

This clonotype appeared many times. It lacks a known antigen. Qualities for individual bases were not recorded, and no much larger clone is one base off. The germline V gene specifies MNHEY as CDR1 and SVGAGI as CDR2. The CDR3 sequence holds 15 residues, the cysteine and phenylalanine included. The retained sequence is limited to the CDR3, 45 bases, with the frame set at the first base. V drops 2 bases and J drops 3 bases, leaving 13 bases in between. The TCR beta CDR3 regions were amplified from the RNA transcripts. The TCR CDR3 was subjected to a first round of RT-PCR using the HTBI primer set and the Qiagen OneStep RT-PCR kit. A second multiplex PCR round built the libraries, followed by size selection and purification. Libraries were sequenced paired-end with 100 bp reads on an Illumina HiSeq2000. Concerning the study's data processing: Raw data were processed with SOAPnuke, discarding reads with adapters, uncalled bases, mean Phred below 15, or no exact constant-primer or identifier match. High-quality paired reads were merged using COPE v1.2.5, and each unique nucleotide sequence was defined as a clonotype. MiTCR v1.1 was used to align clonotypes to the IMGT TRBV, TRBD and TRBJ reference segments. Analysis was restricted to V-J combinations with a frequency above 0.0001, which covered 98% to 99.2% of repertoires. The TCS score was defined as the ratio of F50 (clonal expansion) to E x V (chaos), calculated using BLOSUM62-based TCRdist between CDR3 peptides within each V-J. Welch's t-statistics and random forest reduced around 520 V-J features to 13, which were used in a naive Bayes classifier (R e1071). TCRdb trimmed the raw reads at Q25, called clones with MiXCR and kept productive beta chains. Entries that share a CDR3 protein sequence are merged under the most common genes and DNA. The V and J calls and clone size come from TCRdb's table, not from the authors' own analysis. Here the sample has about 360,000 distinct CDR3 sequences; about 12% occur a single time. Together, the top ten hold roughly 9.2% of the sample.

Graves' hyperthyroidism was defined as stable when no progression to ophthalmopathy occurred over 18 months of follow-up. Hyperthyroidism patients were newly diagnosed, with disease duration under 2 months, and aged 18 to 65 years. The study excluded patients with uncontrolled infections, other autoimmune diseases, pregnancy or lactation. Diagnoses relied on clinical symptoms, serum thyroxine and TRAb, thyroid ultrasound and orbital computed tomography. Ficoll-Paque density gradient centrifugation was used to isolate PBMCs from around 9.1 ml of fresh peripheral blood. Trizol reagent was used to extract total RNA, and RNA quality was then checked on an Agilent 2100 Bioanalyzer.

The receptor chain draws on TRBV6-5 and TRBJ1-1, and possibly TRBD1, on 6 matching bases. The TCR originated in a woman aged 18-30 years with Graves' hyperthyroidism. The sample consisted of blood. The nucleotide sequence reads TGTGCCAGCAGTTACCTGGGGGGCGCGGACACTGAAGCTTTCTTT. Its translation reads: CASSYLGGADTEAFF.